The rows below give T cell receptor beta chains drawn from one sample of a study of technical replicates of blood from several donors. Sequenced by immunoSEQ multiplex PCR; TCRdb stores in-frame clones only, minus some. The repertoire holds about 73,000 clones, with 85% to 95% as singletons. The sequenced sample was T cells isolated from PBMCs. The source of these receptors is a human donor in good health. The CDR3 runs from the conserved cysteine through the conserved F or W. D genes are given only for firm matches. Expanded clones get a size class; other rows say once, few or many, or leave the size out.

clone_size d_call j_call v_call cdr3_nt cdr3_aa
- TRBD2 TRBJ2-7 TRBV11-2 TGTGCCAGCAGCTTAGTGCCGACTGGACTAGCGGACGAGCAGTACTTC CASSLVPTGLADEQYF
once TRBD1 TRBJ1-2 TRBV5-1 TGCGCCAGCAGTTCTACTGGGACAGAGTCTTATGGCTACACCTTC CASSSTGTESYGYTF
few TRBD2 TRBJ2-7 TRBV28 TGTGCCAGCAGTCGAGGGACTAGCGGCTACGAGCAGTACTTC CASSRGTSGYEQYF
- TRBD1 TRBJ2-7 TRBV10-3 TGTGCCATCAGTGCCTTTACAGGGGGCTACGAGCAGTACTTC CAISAFTGGYEQYF
- TRBD1 TRBJ2-7 TRBV5-1 TGCGCCAGCCGACAGGGTTCTTCGCGTGAGCAGTACTTC CASRQGSSREQYF
- TRBD2 TRBJ2-2 TRBV27 TGTGCCAGCAGTTTTGTATCAGCCTGGGGGGGGAACACCGGGGAGCTGTTTTTT CASSFVSAWGGNTGELFF
- TRBD2 TRBJ2-2 TRBV6-5 TGTGCCAGCAGTATGAGGCGGGGGGCGGCGGGGGAGCTGTTTTTT CASSMRRGAAGELFF
- TRBD1 TRBJ2-1 TRBV25-1 TGTGCCAGCAGTGAAGGGACAGTCAGTGAGCAGTTCTTC CASSEGTVSEQFF
- - TRBJ2-1 TRBV29-1 TGCAGCGTTGAGGGAGTGGTTTCCTCTGTCCATGAGCAGTTCTTC CSVEGVVSSVHEQFF
- TRBD1 TRBJ1-1 TRBV2 TGTGCCAGCAGAAGTAGGACAGGGGGAATGAACACTGAAGCTTTCTTT CASRSRTGGMNTEAFF
- TRBD2 TRBJ2-5 TRBV10-3 TGTGCCATCAGTGGCGGGCTAGCGGGCCAACAGACCCAGTACTTC CAISGGLAGQQTQYF
- - TRBJ2-2 TRBV11-3 TGTGCCAGCAGCTTAGGCGGGTCAAACGGGGAGCTGTTTTTT CASSLGGSNGELFF
- - TRBJ1-1 TRBV6-1 TGTGCCAGCAGTGAGGGAGGGGGATGGAGCACTGAAGCTTTCTTT CASSEGGGWSTEAFF
- - TRBJ1-3 TRBV6-1 TGTGCCAGCAGCGGGGGGGCGTCCAAAGGAAACACCATATATTTT CASSGGASKGNTIYF
- TRBD1 TRBJ1-1 TRBV11-3 TGTGCCAGCAGCTCAGACAGGGCCACTGAAGCTTTCTTT CASSSDRATEAFF
- TRBD1 TRBJ2-1 TRBV25-1 TGTGCCAGCAGTGGACAGGGGAGCTACAATGAGCAGTTCTTC CASSGQGSYNEQFF
- TRBD2 TRBJ2-3 TRBV7-3 TGTGCCAGCAGCTTAACTAGCGGGGGGGCAGATACGCAGTATTTT CASSLTSGGADTQYF
- - TRBJ1-2 TRBV4-1 TGCGCCAGCAGCCATGGTAGCGGCTATGGCTACACCTTC CASSHGSGYGYTF
few - TRBJ1-1 TRBV11-2 TGTGCCAGCAGCTTAGCAACGGGGGGGACTGAAGCTTTCTTT CASSLATGGTEAFF
- TRBD1 TRBJ1-1 TRBV5-1 TGCGCCAGCAGGTACGGGACAGCCGAAGACTACCACACTGAAGCTTTCTTT CASRYGTAEDYHTEAFF
- TRBD2 TRBJ2-7 TRBV9 TGTGCCAGCAGCGTGAGTGCGACTAGCGGGGCCTACGAGCAGTACTTC CASSVSATSGAYEQYF
- TRBD2 TRBJ2-1 TRBV15 TGTGCCACCAGCAGGTCGAGAGGGAGCGGGGGTTTGAATGAGCAGTTCTTC CATSRSRGSGGLNEQFF
- - TRBJ2-7 TRBV28 TGTGCCAGCAGTCTAAACAGGGGAGGCTACGAGCAGTACTTC CASSLNRGGYEQYF
- TRBD1 TRBJ1-3 TRBV10-3 TGTGCCATCAGTGATCTATCGGTCCCCGACAGGGGAGGAAACACCATATATTTT CAISDLSVPDRGGNTIYF
- - TRBJ2-2 TRBV19 TGTGCCAGTAGTAGGGACGGACGGACTATCGAGGACACCGGGGAGCTGTTTTTT CASSRDGRTIEDTGELFF
- TRBD2 TRBJ2-7 TRBV4-1 TGCGCCAGCAATCAGCGGGAGGGCCCCGACGAGCAGTACTTC CASNQREGPDEQYF
- TRBD2 TRBJ2-7 TRBV7-6 TGTGCCAGCAGCCGCGGACTAGCAGAAGCCTACGAGCAGTACTTC CASSRGLAEAYEQYF
few TRBD1 TRBJ2-1 TRBV2 TGTGCCAGCAGTGCGGGACAGGCAACCTACAATGAGCAGTTCTTC CASSAGQATYNEQFF
- TRBD1 TRBJ1-1 TRBV11-2 TGTGCCAGCAGCTTATTTTCGCTGAGAAGGGGGCGCGATACTGAAGCTTTCTTT CASSLFSLRRGRDTEAFF
- TRBD1 TRBJ1-6 TRBV7-8 TGTGCCAGCAGCTACAGGGGGCAAAGGAATTCACCCCTCCACTTT CASSYRGQRNSPLHF
- TRBD1 TRBJ2-7 TRBV5-5 TGTGCCAGCAGTTACAGGACAGGGGCCTACGAGCAGTACTTC CASSYRTGAYEQYF
- TRBD1 TRBJ2-7 TRBV13 TGTGCCAGCAGTCCGGGACAGGGTACCTACGAGCAGTACTTC CASSPGQGTYEQYF
- - TRBJ1-6 TRBV4-2 TGTGCCAGCAGCCAAGTATTGGGGAGCTCCTATAATTCACCCCTCCACTTT CASSQVLGSSYNSPLHF
- TRBD1 TRBJ2-7 TRBV6-1 TGTGCCAGCAGGGACCACAGGGGGCCCAACTACGAGCAGTACTTC CASRDHRGPNYEQYF
- TRBD1 TRBJ1-1 TRBV10-3 TGTGCCATCACCCGGACAGGGAGGAAGGAAGCTTTCTTT CAITRTGRKEAFF
- TRBD1 TRBJ1-6 TRBV2 TGTGCCAGCAGTTTTACGGCGGGGACAGGTCAACCCCTCCACTTT CASSFTAGTGQPLHF
- - TRBJ2-7 TRBV28 TGTGCCAGCAGCCCCCCGGGACACCAAGCCTACGAGCAGTACTTC CASSPPGHQAYEQYF
- - TRBJ1-4 TRBV2 TGTGCCAGCAGTGGGACACACCACGGTTTTTTT CASSGTHHGFF
- - TRBJ2-5 TRBV6-1 TGTGCCAGCAGGCCCCAGGGGCATCAAGAGACCCAGTACTTC CASRPQGHQETQYF
- TRBD2 TRBJ2-7 TRBV7-2 TGTGCCAGCAGCTTAGTAGGGAGGGAGGATTACGAGCAGTACTTC CASSLVGREDYEQYF
- TRBD1 TRBJ2-7 TRBV29-1 TGCAGCGTTGACTTCGGGGACAGGGGCTTTGACGAGCAGTACTTC CSVDFGDRGFDEQYF
- - TRBJ1-1 TRBV28 TGTGCCAGCAGTAGAGGGTTCGTGACTGAAGCTTTCTTT CASSRGFVTEAFF
few - TRBJ1-1 TRBV27 TGTGCCAGCAGTTTAAAGGGGATGACTGAAGCTTTCTTT CASSLKGMTEAFF